This T cell receptor beta chain was captured in a study of T cells after yellow fever vaccination. General study findings and limits: Researchers noted that a small share of clonotypes showed up in both CD4 and CD8 compartments.

At least ten counts were recorded for this clonotype. Antigen unknown. This CDR3 has 16 amino acids. V was clipped by 3 bases and J by 0 bases; unmatched bases: 4. Universal primer sites and UMIs were introduced during 5'RACE template-switching synthesis of TCR cDNA. TCRdb analysed the 5' RACE reads with MiXCR anew, one entry per CDR3 protein. This table holds about 200,000 distinct CDR3 sequences, approximately 3% found once. The chain joins TRBV12-3 or TRBV12-4 to TRBJ2-3; TRBD2 agrees at 9 bases. This TCR was recovered from a man aged 18-30 years who received the YFV17D yellow fever vaccine. The sequences come from CD4+ T cells sorted from PBMCs, collected 10 days after the yellow fever booster vaccination. CDR3 nucleotide sequence: TGTGCCAGCAGTTTGGATACTAGCGGGAGCACAGATACGCAGTATTTT. This sequence encodes CASSLDTSGSTDTQYF.